Presented here are 14 T cell receptor beta chains from one specimen sequenced in a study of T-cell memory formation after mild COVID-19. TCRdb passed the 5' RACE reads through MiXCR, listing each CDR3 protein once. The table lists 250,000 to 350,000 distinct CDR3 sequences, just under 20% of them singletons, with roughly 21% in the top ten. The sample taken for sequencing was PBMCs or a T cell subset sorted from them (not recorded which). These receptors were obtained from a man aged 18-30 years who had mild COVID-19 (a few samples of this study predate the infection). Cell type and time point are not known.

This clonotype has a handful of counts. The chain uses TRBV20-1 and TRBJ2-3; 14 bases agree with TRBD2. Germline trimming cut 4 bases from V and 2 bases from J; bases unmatched to any gene: 5. Germline CDR1 and CDR2: DFQATT and SNEGSKA (reference sequence). This CDR3 is 16 amino acids long. The CDR3 nucleotides read TGCAGTGCTACCGGGACTAGCGGGGGAACCACAGATACGCAGTATTTT. As protein: CSATGTSGGTTDTQYF.

The chain joins TRBV10-3 to TRBJ1-2; D remains unclear. Germline-derived CDR1 and CDR2 are ENHRY and SYGVKD. CDR3 size: 13 residues. V lost 4 bases, J lost 7 bases, and 13 bases lay in between. CDR3 bases: TGTGCCATCAGTGCGGAAGTGACGGGTGGCTACACCTTC. Protein product: CAISAEVTGGYTF.

CDR3 bases: TGTGCCAGCAGCTTAGGGGTAGGGGGCGCGGCTGGCTACACCTTC. This gives the protein CASSLGVGGAAGYTF. The chain carries TRBV11-2 and TRBJ1-2; TRBD1 matches at 7 bases. V lost 1 base to trimming and J lost 7 bases; unmatched junction nucleotides: 9. CDR3 length: 15 residues. Germline values: CDR1 SGHAT, CDR2 FQNNGV.

This chain uses TRBV5-1 with TRBJ2-5; D is possibly TRBD2 (5 bases). CDR3 size: 14 residues. V was shortened by 4 bases and J by 2 bases, with 12 bases between the two germline ends. Germline V gene data show CDR1 as SGHRS and CDR2 as YFSETQ. In nucleotides, the CDR3 is TGCGCCAGCAGCCGCGGACTCCTACAAGAGACCCAGTACTTC. As protein: CASSRGLLQETQYF. The full variable domain, in which reference TRBV5-1 and TRBJ2-5 provide the parts outside the CDR3, is KAGVTQTPRYLIKTRGQQVTLSCSPISGHRSVSWYQQTPGQGLQFLFEYFSETQRNKGNFPGRFSGRQFSNSRSEMNVSTLELGDSALYLCASSRGLLQETQYFGPGTRLLVL.

The chain carries TRBV12-3 or TRBV12-4 and TRBJ2-3; tentative D call: TRBD2 (6 bases). Trimming stripped 4 bases from V and 4 bases from J, with 18 bases between. CDR3 length: 16 residues. CDR3: CASSSPAGLGPDTQYF. Here the CDR3 DNA reads TGTGCCAGCAGTTCTCCCGCGGGGCTGGGCCCAGATACGCAGTATTTT.

The gene calls are TRBV5-8 and TRBJ2-2; D could derive from TRBD1 or TRBD2 (5 bases each). This CDR3 comprises 13 residues. The ends were cut back, 1 base at V and 7 bases at J, with 8 bases in the middle. Germline CDR1 and CDR2: SGHTS and YDEGEE. The CDR3 protein is CASSLRDGGELFF. CDR3 nucleotide sequence: TGTGCCAGCAGCTTGCGGGACGGCGGGGAGCTGTTTTTT.

The rearrangement joins TRBV6-1 to TRBJ2-7, with TRBD2 identical over 10 bases. The CDR3 sequence is 15 residues long. CDR1 is MNHNS, CDR2 SASEGT, per germline. Trimming cost V 7 bases and J 7 bases; bases outside gene matches: 13. The CDR3 loop reads CASTVRASGGQEQYF. The CDR3 DNA reads TGTGCCAGCACCGTCCGGGCTAGCGGGGGCCAAGAGCAGTACTTC.

This clonotype was observed a few times. This chain joins TRBV20-1 and TRBJ2-3, with D uncertain. The CDR3 spans 12 residues. Per germline, CDR1 DFQATT and CDR2 SNEGSKA (reference sequence). V was shortened by 2 bases and J by 0 bases, with 3 bases between the two germline ends. The CDR3 DNA sequence: TGCAGTGCTAGACGTAGCACAGATACGCAGTATTTT. Encoded protein: CSARRSTDTQYF.

This chain joins TRBV7-6 and TRBJ1-5; no clear D gene. Germline V gives CDR1 SGHVS, CDR2 FNYEAQ. V was pared by 5 bases and J by 5 bases, with 10 bases between. The CDR3 is 13 amino acids. The DNA for the CDR3 is TGTGCCAGCAGCCCCTTTGGCGATCAGCCCCAGCATTTT. Its translation is CASSPFGDQPQHF.

This clonotype is a singleton in its sample. Sequence at one end of the junction differs from germline and may be a read error. This chain uses TRBV12-3 or TRBV12-4 with TRBJ1-1; D gene unclear. This CDR3 region has 12 residues. In DNA, the CDR3 is TGTGCCAGCAGTTTCGTGAACACTGAAGCTTACTTT. This encodes CASSFVNTEAYF.

At least ten counts were recorded for this clonotype. The gene calls are TRBV3-1 and TRBJ2-7; 11 positions agree with TRBD2. Germline assignment: CDR1 LGHDT and CDR2 YNNKEL (reference sequence). V shed 4 bases and J 2 bases; nucleotides not matched to a gene: 4. The CDR3 runs to 15 residues. The CDR3: CASSRGTSGPYEQYF. The CDR3 DNA sequence: TGTGCCAGCAGCCGAGGGACTAGCGGACCCTACGAGCAGTACTTC.

CDR3 protein: CARRWGFNSPLHF. DNA for the CDR3: TGTGCCAGACGCTGGGGTTTTAATTCACCCCTCCACTTT. The rearrangement links TRBV2 to TRBJ1-6; D remains unclear. Germline V gives CDR1 SNHLY, CDR2 FYNNEI. The V gene lost 9 bases and the J gene lost 6 bases, with 12 bases spanning the gap. This CDR3 is built from 13 residues.

CDR3 DNA: TGTGCCAGCAGTCAAGTCGGGGTAAAACTGTTTTTT. It encodes CASSQVGVKLFF. The chain uses TRBV27 and TRBJ1-4; D call uncertain. This CDR3 region has 12 residues. Trimming cost V 5 bases and J 10 bases, with 11 bases left between them. Germline assignment: CDR1 MNHEY and CDR2 SMNVEV (reference sequence).

This clonotype showed up just a few times. The genes are TRBV28 and TRBJ1-1; a weak D match, TRBD1 (6 bases). The CDR3 contains 14 residues. Germline V lookup: CDR1 MDHEN, CDR2 SYDVKM. The V and J ends lost 8 bases and 0 bases respectively, with 13 bases between them. CDR3 bases: TGTGCCAGCCGCGCCGGGACAATGAACACTGAAGCTTTCTTT. The encoded protein is CASRAGTMNTEAFF.